The present entry profiles one T cell receptor (beta chain) with its context. This specimen comes from a study of T cells in women clearing cervical HPV infection. Here immunoSEQ multiplex PCR was the method, and the copy in TCRdb shows in-frame clones only, minus some. The sample spans 23,000 or so clones; the ten largest clones claim roughly 2.7%. Specimen: blood buffy coat. This sequence originates from a woman aged 18 to 69 with a cervical HPV16 infection that either progressed to CIN3+ or cleared (not recorded which).

The CDR3 here is CASSDWTGGDGYTF. CDR3 DNA (partial): TGTGCCAGCAGTGATTGGACAGGGGGCGATGGC. This sequence joins TRBV6-1 and TRBJ1-2; 11 nucleotides align to TRBD1. The sequenced fragment ends 3 residues before the CDR3 boundary, so the rest is inferred from the germline J gene. Germline CDR1 and CDR2: MNHNS and SASEGT. This CDR3 comprises 14 residues. The J segment lost 6 bases and the V segment lost 3 bases, leaving 3 bases of the junction unmatched.